The clone carrying this TCR beta chain was picked up a small number of times. Antigen specificity is unknown. Germline-derived CDR1 and CDR2 are SEHNR and FQNEAQ (reference sequence). This CDR3 comprises 14 residues. V was shortened by 5 bases and J by 4 bases, with 12 bases between the two germline ends. This sample is drawn from a study of T cells after yellow fever vaccination. Study findings and constraints: Most clones from primary vaccination were detected again post-booster (about 95% CD4, about 88% CD8).

Template switching with 5'RACE generated the TCR cDNA and added a universal primer site and UMIs. TCRdb re-derived calls from the 5' RACE reads in MiXCR, one entry per CDR3 protein. This repertoire shows about 350,000 distinct CDR3 sequences, 8% to 9.5% found once; its top ten account for approximately 18%. The V call is TRBV7-9, the J call TRBJ1-5; D is perhaps TRBD1 (5 bases). This TCR was recovered from a man in his late teens or twenties who received the YFV17D yellow fever vaccine. The sequenced sample was PBMCs, obtained about 49 days after the first yellow fever vaccination. The CDR3 sequence: CASSRGEGNQPQHF. CDR3 in DNA: TGTGCCAGCAGCAGGGGCGAGGGAAATCAGCCCCAGCATTTT.